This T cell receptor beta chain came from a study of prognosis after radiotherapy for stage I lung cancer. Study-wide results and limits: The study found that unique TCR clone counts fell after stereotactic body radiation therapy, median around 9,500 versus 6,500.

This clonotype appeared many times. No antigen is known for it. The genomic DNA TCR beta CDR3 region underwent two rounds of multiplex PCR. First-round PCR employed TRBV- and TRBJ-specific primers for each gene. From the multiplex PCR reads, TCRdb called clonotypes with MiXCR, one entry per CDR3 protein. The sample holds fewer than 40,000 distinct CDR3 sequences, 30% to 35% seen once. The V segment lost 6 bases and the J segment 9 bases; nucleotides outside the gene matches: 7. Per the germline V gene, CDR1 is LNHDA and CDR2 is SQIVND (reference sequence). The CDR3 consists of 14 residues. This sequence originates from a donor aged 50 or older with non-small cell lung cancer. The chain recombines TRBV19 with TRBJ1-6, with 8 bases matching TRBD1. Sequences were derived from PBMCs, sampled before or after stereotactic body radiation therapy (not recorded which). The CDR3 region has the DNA TGTGCCAGTAGGGACAGGGTCGAAACTTCACCCCTCCACTTT. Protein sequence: CASRDRVETSPLHF.